The TCR beta chain described here comes from a study of kidney transplant recipient with SARS-CoV-2 infection. TCRdb reprocessed the reads with MiXCR, giving one entry per CDR3 protein. Here the sample spans 200,000 to 300,000 distinct CDR3 sequences, under 35% being singletons. A remark on this clonotype: A much larger clonotype is one base distant, so this may be a read error.

The CDR3 sequence is 15 residues long. Germline V gene lookup returns CDR1 SGHNT and CDR2 YYREEE (reference sequence). This specimen was a blood sample, taken at baseline and on day 111 from a kidney transplant recipient. The sequence derives from a male patient aged 25 to 39 who had COVID-19 and was a kidney transplant recipient. Some T cells may be supplied by the graft donor. The genes are TRBV5-4 and TRBJ1-2; maybe TRBD1 (5 bases). For the CDR3, the DNA is TGTGTCAGCAGCTTGGGGACCAGGGCCAACTATGGCTACACCTTC. This translates into CVSSLGTRANYGYTF.